This passage covers 25 T cell receptor beta chains from one sample sequenced in a study of cytomegalovirus exposure and HLA in healthy donors. It was with 60 Vbeta and 13 Jbeta primers that the PCR ran. Measured with immunoSEQ multiplex PCR; TCRdb has only the in-frame clones, and not every one. The profile shows over 150,000 clones, around four fifths of them singletons. What was sequenced was PBMCs. Every receptor here comes from a woman in her forties or fifties in good health and CMV-seropositive.

The V call is TRBV11-2, the J call TRBJ2-5; D unresolved. The germline V and J ends were trimmed by 5 bases and 5 bases, with 9 bases remaining between them. The CDR3 contains 12 residues. Germline loops: CDR1 SGHAT, CDR2 FQNNGV. CDR3 bases: TGTGCCAGCAGCCTTGGCACGGAGACCCAGTACTTC. This translates into CASSLGTETQYF.

The chain links TRBV7-8 to TRBJ1-6; TRBD1 agrees at 8 bases. This CDR3 region has 17 residues. Germline values: CDR1 SGHVS, CDR2 FQNEAQ. Losses at the gene ends were 4 bases for V and 0 bases for J; bases not matched to a gene: 5. The chain's CDR3 is CASSSGQGRSYNSPLHF. CDR3 nucleotide sequence: TGTGCCAGCAGCTCCGGACAGGGCCGCTCCTATAATTCACCCCTCCACTTT. Filled out from reference TRBV7-8 and TRBJ1-6, the complete variable domain reads GAGVSQSPRYKVAKRGQDVALRCDPISGHVSLFWYQQALGQGPEFLTYFQNEAQLDKSGLPSDRFFAERPEGSVSTLKIQRTQQEDSAVYLCASSSGQGRSYNSPLHFGNGTRLTVT.

This chain connects TRBV21-1 to TRBJ2-7; the D call of TRBD1 is as the table states it, not checked on the DNA. TRBV21-1 is reported as a pseudogene. The CDR3 contains 14 residues. The CDR3 spells CASSKVSGAYEQYF. The CDR3 coding sequence is TGTGCCAGCAGCAAAGTATCAGGGGCCTACGAGCAGTACTTC.

There are a few counts of this clone. The V gene is TRBV2, the J gene TRBJ2-7, with 7 bases matching TRBD1. V gave up 7 bases and J gave up 3 bases; unmatched junction bases: 9. This CDR3 has 14 amino acids. Germline CDR1 and CDR2: SNHLY and FYNNEI. CDR3 protein: CASILQGQSYEQYF. CDR3 nucleotide sequence: TGTGCCAGCATTCTACAGGGACAGAGCTACGAGCAGTACTTC. Full variable domain (rest looked up from reference TRBV2 and TRBJ2-7): EPEVTQTPSHQVTQMGQEVILRCVPISNHLYFYWYRQILGQKVEFLVSFYNNEISEKSEIFDDQFSVERPDGSNFTLKIRSTKLEDSAMYFCASILQGQSYEQYFGPGTRLTVT.

V usage is TRBV4-3 and J usage is TRBJ1-2; the match to TRBD1 covers 9 bases. V shed 1 base, J shed 4 bases, and the junction held 7 bases outside the gene matches. The CDR3 is 16 residues long. Germline CDR1 reads LGHNA; CDR2 reads YSLEER. The CDR3, as DNA: TGCGCCAGCAGCCAAGCCACAGGGGGCAGGACCTATGGCTACACCTTC. It translates to CASSQATGGRTYGYTF.

This chain joins TRBV4-1 and TRBJ2-1; a weak D match, TRBD2 (5 bases). Germline CDR1 reads MGHRA; CDR2 reads YSYEKL. V shed 3 bases and J shed 10 bases, with 10 bases lying between them. The CDR3 extends over 12 amino acids. The DNA of the CDR3 is TGCGCCAGCAGCCAGAGATCGGGGGAGCAGTTCTTC. Its protein product is CASSQRSGEQFF.

The chain recombines TRBV5-1 with TRBJ2-1; D remains unclear. CDR1 is SGHRS, CDR2 YFSETQ, per germline. This CDR3 is built from 15 residues. The V gene lost 4 bases and the J gene lost 8 bases, with 19 bases spanning the gap. The CDR3, as DNA: TGCGCCAGCAGCAGATCCCGGTCCGCTTCGGATGAGCAGTTCTTC. It yields the protein CASSRSRSASDEQFF.

The genes are TRBV28 and TRBJ1-2; 9 bases align to TRBD1. Germline V gene lookup returns CDR1 MDHEN and CDR2 SYDVKM. The CDR3 sequence is 14 residues long. With V trimmed by 7 bases and J by 6 bases, 9 bases remained unmatched. CDR3: CASTAGQGVHGYTF. CDR3 DNA sequence: TGTGCCAGCACCGCGGGACAGGGAGTCCATGGCTACACCTTC.

This sequence joins TRBV7-3 and TRBJ1-1, with a weak D call TRBD1 (6 bases). CDR1 is SGHTA and CDR2 is FQGTGA in the germline V gene. The ends were cut back, 5 bases at V and 0 bases at J, with 10 bases in the middle. There are 14 residues in the CDR3. The CDR3 bases are TGTGCCAGCAGCCCACAGGGACTGAACACTGAAGCTTTCTTT. Translating it yields CASSPQGLNTEAFF.

This chain joins TRBV19 and TRBJ1-1; D is possibly TRBD1 (6 bases). Trimming shortened V by 7 bases and J by 2 bases, and 20 bases separated the two germline ends. The CDR3 is 16 amino acids. CDR1 is LNHDA and CDR2 is SQIVND in the germline V gene (reference sequence). The CDR3 bases are TGTGCCAGTACCTTAATAGGCCGACAGGACAACACTGAAGCTTTCTTT. Encoded protein: CASTLIGRQDNTEAFF.

The chain carries TRBV19 and TRBJ2-1; 8 positions match TRBD1. Trimming removed 5 bases from V and 2 bases from J; junction bases left unmatched: 5. There are 15 residues in the CDR3. Germline V CDR1 and CDR2: LNHDA, SQIVND (reference sequence). The CDR3 region is CASSLTGAPYNEQFF. DNA for the CDR3: TGTGCCAGTAGTTTGACAGGGGCCCCCTACAATGAGCAGTTCTTC.

This clone was seen a few times. The chain has TRBV9 and TRBJ1-1; TRBD1 matches 7 bases. The CDR3 extends over 16 amino acids. J was trimmed by 5 bases and V by 4 bases; bases with no gene match: 14. Germline V CDR1 and CDR2: SGDLS, YYNGEE. CDR3: CASSPPEMGRGTEAFF. The CDR3 DNA follows: TGTGCCAGCAGCCCCCCCGAAATGGGCAGGGGGACTGAAGCTTTCTTT.

This clone occurred once. The same CDR3 arises from other DNA sequences in this sample as well. The chain recombines TRBV7-2 with TRBJ1-1; 7 bases align to TRBD1. This CDR3 contains 14 residues. The trim removed 9 bases at V and 0 bases at J, leaving 7 bases unmatched. Germline V gene data show CDR1 as SGHTA and CDR2 as FQGNSA. The DNA for the CDR3 is TGTGCCAGTTCCCGACAGGGATTGAACACTGAAGCTTTCTTT. It codes for CASSRQGLNTEAFF.

The chain combines TRBV19 with TRBJ1-1; D unresolved. The CDR3 extends over 11 amino acids. Germline assignment: CDR1 LNHDA and CDR2 SQIVND (reference sequence). Trimming cost V 2 bases and J 5 bases, with 3 bases left between them. DNA for the CDR3: TGTGCCAGTAGTATATATACTGAAGCTTTCTTT. It is translated as CASSIYTEAFF.

This chain connects TRBV2 to TRBJ2-1, with 9 bases fitting TRBD1. The V gene's germline CDR1 is SNHLY and CDR2 FYNNEI. This CDR3 contains 11 residues. V dropped 6 bases and J dropped 16; count of bases not matched to a gene: 7. The CDR3 nucleotides read TGTGCCAGCAGCCCCCGGGACAGGGATTTCTTC. This sequence encodes CASSPRDRDFF.

V is TRBV4-3 and J is TRBJ1-6, with 9 bases identical to TRBD1. CDR1 is LGHNA and CDR2 is YSLEER in the germline V gene. The CDR3 totals 16 residues. V lost 3 bases to trimming and J lost 0 bases; unmatched junction nucleotides: 0. CDR3 protein: CASSQGQGSYNSPLHF. The CDR3 nucleotides are TGCGCCAGCAGCCAGGGACAGGGCTCCTATAATTCACCCCTCCACTTT.

The chain couples TRBV27 to TRBJ2-7; 14 nucleotides align to TRBD2. The germline V gene encodes CDR1 MNHEY and CDR2 SMNVEV (reference sequence). The CDR3 is made up of 18 amino acids. With V trimmed by 2 bases and J by 2 bases, 8 bases remained unmatched. CDR3 DNA: TGTGCCAGCAGTTTACGTCCGGGACTAGCGGGAGAAGCCTACGAGCAGTACTTC. It codes for CASSLRPGLAGEAYEQYF.

This clone was observed once. The J gene is TRBJ1-2, the V gene TRBV10-3, with 7 nucleotides matching TRBD1. The CDR3 loop spans 14 amino acids. Germline V gene lookup returns CDR1 ENHRY and CDR2 SYGVKD. V trimming: 4 bases; J trimming: 2 bases; junction bases outside the gene matches: 4. The chain's CDR3 is CAISGQGGNYGYTF. Here the CDR3 DNA reads TGTGCCATCAGTGGACAGGGAGGCAACTATGGCTACACCTTC.

CDR3 sequence reads: CASNDLAGVGGELFF. CDR3 nucleotides: TGCGCCAGCAATGACCTAGCGGGAGTTGGTGGGGAGCTGTTTTTT. The rearrangement uses TRBV5-1 and TRBJ2-2, with 10 bases matching TRBD2. V trimming: 6 bases; J trimming: 8 bases; junction bases outside the gene matches: 10. From germline, CDR1 is SGHRS and CDR2 YFSETQ. This CDR3 has 15 residues.

J is TRBJ2-2 and V is TRBV9; no clear D. The germline V gene encodes CDR1 SGDLS and CDR2 YYNGEE. Trimming shortened V by 0 bases and J by 3 bases, and 6 bases separated the two germline ends. The CDR3 length is 14 residues. The CDR3 region has the DNA TGTGCCAGCAGCGTAGACCCGGACACCGGGGAGCTGTTTTTT. Protein sequence: CASSVDPDTGELFF. The full variable domain, rest sourced from reference TRBV9 and TRBJ2-2, is DSGVTQTPKHLITATGQRVTLRCSPRSGDLSVYWYQQSLDQGLQFLIQYYNGEERAKGNILERFSAQQFPDLHSELNLSSLELGDSALYFCASSVDPDTGELFFGEGSRLTVL.

As for this clone: The junction does not match germline at one end; this may be a read error. This chain connects TRBV27 to TRBJ2-5, with 8 positions matching TRBD2. TRBJ2-7 explains the end of the DNA better; the J call may be wrong. Looked up from germline, CDR1 is MNHEY and CDR2 is SMNVEV (reference sequence). CDR3 length: 15 amino acids. CDR3 DNA: TGCGACCTAGCGGGTGTCGTCCGGGGATATTACGAGCAGTACTTC. Its translation is CDLAGVVRGYYEQYF.

The genes are TRBV6-6 and TRBJ1-2; 7 bases line up with TRBD1. From germline, CDR1 is MNHNY and CDR2 SVGAGI (reference sequence). This CDR3 has 15 residues. V lost 5 bases to trimming and J lost 4 bases; unmatched junction nucleotides: 10. CDR3 in DNA: TGTGCCAGCAGTCCCGCGGGGACAGACATCTATGGCTACACCTTC. It codes for CASSPAGTDIYGYTF.

The rearrangement links TRBV5-1 to TRBJ2-2, with D possibly matching TRBD1 (6 bases). This CDR3 has 17 amino acids. Trimming pared 6 bases from V and 6 bases from J, leaving 24 bases between. Germline-derived CDR1 and CDR2 are SGHRS and YFSETQ. The CDR3 sequence is CASTHDRSGVSAGELFF. The DNA for the CDR3 is TGCGCCAGCACTCATGACAGATCAGGGGTTTCAGCCGGGGAGCTGTTTTTT. The variable domain in full, completed from reference TRBV5-1 and TRBJ2-2, reads KAGVTQTPRYLIKTRGQQVTLSCSPISGHRSVSWYQQTPGQGLQFLFEYFSETQRNKGNFPGRFSGRQFSNSRSEMNVSTLELGDSALYLCASTHDRSGVSAGELFFGEGSRLTVL.

The chain carries TRBV20-1 and TRBJ2-1; D possibly corresponds to TRBD1 (6 bases). There are 10 residues in the CDR3. CDR1 and CDR2 (germline): DFQATT, SNEGSKA (reference sequence). V was clipped by 4 bases and J by 15 bases, with 13 bases between them. The CDR3 nucleotides read TGCAGTGCTACCTCAGGGGCTAGGTTCTTC. Protein sequence: CSATSGARFF.

V usage is TRBV4-1 and J usage is TRBJ1-3; D might be TRBD1 (5 bases). The CDR3 spans 15 residues. V lost 0 bases to trimming and J lost 0 bases, with 6 bases between them. The germline V gene encodes CDR1 MGHRA and CDR2 YSYEKL. The CDR3 region has the DNA TGCGCCAGCAGCCAAGACGACAGCTCTGGAAACACCATATATTTT. The encoded protein is CASSQDDSSGNTIYF.